Listed below are T cell receptor beta chains from one sample, sequenced in a study of Tregs in tolerant kidney transplant recipients. Clones were read by immunoSEQ multiplex PCR, and TCRdb kept only the in-frame ones, dropping some. This sample has under 300,000 clones, with around 82% found just once. Source material: CD4+ T cells from blood. These receptors came from a human donor in good health. Each CDR3 is given with its conserved first and last residue.

v_gene	j_gene	CDR3aa
TRBV6-6	TRBJ2-7	CASSYPGQLSYEQYF
TRBV5-6	TRBJ1-5	CASSSGAGNQPQHF
TRBV15	TRBJ1-3	CATSWTTGAGNTIYF
TRBV6-6	TRBJ1-5	CASSYERVNQPQHF
TRBV5-1	TRBJ1-5	CASRDRDSNQPQHF
TRBV7-6	TRBJ1-4	CASSPQGAGSGEKLFF
TRBV2	TRBJ2-5	CASGTGGGETQYF
TRBV29-1	NA	CRHLEGETYEQYF
TRBV5-5	TRBJ2-2	CASAGVLFSGELFF
TRBV18	TRBJ2-1	CASSPPSGRGNEQFF
TRBV18	TRBJ1-2	CASSPSSPGFYGYTF
TRBV5-1	TRBJ2-7	CASSLAAMAYEQYF
TRBV5-4	TRBJ1-1	CASSLGSNRGLGTEAFF
TRBV7-2	TRBJ1-1	CASSLTRDRNTEAFF
TRBV5-1	TRBJ2-7	CASSRGTGNSYEQYF
TRBV11-2	TRBJ1-2	CASSLGQGNYGYTF
TRBV5-1	TRBJ2-3	CASSLAGRAPDTQYF
TRBV25-1	TRBJ1-1	CASTVGGGADTEAFF
TRBV7-2	TRBJ1-4	CASSLDGGNNEKLFF
TRBV6-5	TRBJ2-1	CASSYARGSYNEQFF
TRBV5-1	TRBJ2-7	CASSSGEAVYEQYF
TRBV5-1	TRBJ1-4	CASSLAGTANEKLFF
TRBV7-9	TRBJ1-5	CASSLGAYSNQPQHF
TRBV5-6	TRBJ1-2	CASSQETIYGYTF
TRBV21-1	TRBJ2-7	CASSKLDLAYEQYF
TRBV10-3	TRBJ2-7	CAISGPGRGGGTYEQYF
TRBV5-5	TRBJ1-1	CASSLLTGTANTEAFF
TRBV29-1	TRBJ2-2	CSVHGPSATGELFF
TRBV7-6	TRBJ2-2	CASSPSQGLNTGELFF
TRBV30	TRBJ2-1	CAWSRGSNEQFF
TRBV2	TRBJ1-5	CASSAQGTSNQPQHF
TRBV5-4	TRBJ1-2	CASSLVGQSGYTF
TRBV11-3	TRBJ2-1	CASSLNGAGNHNEQFF
TRBV18	TRBJ1-1	CASSPRGNTEAFF
TRBV5-1	TRBJ1-1	CASSLGTGPMNTEAFF
TRBV10-1	NA	CASSAGTSGGEQYF
TRBV28	TRBJ2-7	CASSGKGSGSYEQYF
TRBV5-1	TRBJ2-5	CASSVDGTSGGWSQYF
TRBV19	TRBJ2-2	CASSPRDSNTGELFF
TRBV7-2	TRBJ1-2	CASSSPTVGYTF
TRBV19	TRBJ1-1	CASSIGFF
TRBV2	TRBJ1-4	CARGGGGEKLFF
TRBV6-5	TRBJ2-4	CASSYSLAKNIQYF
TRBV30	TRBJ2-7	CAWRIRDRDREQYF
TRBV7-2	TRBJ2-1	CASSLARLAGEHEQFF
TRBV18	TRBJ2-7	CASSPPRPSYEQYF
TRBV2	TRBJ1-4	CASRRQGGSPTNEKLFF
TRBV7-8	TRBJ1-5	CASSPIGGPQPQHF
TRBV5-1	TRBJ2-1	CASSLYGTGYNEQFF
TRBV6-1	NA	CASTRTGTSYEQYF
TRBV9	TRBJ1-6	CASSVRGGGDSPLHF
TRBV7-9	TRBJ2-5	CASSFGRRTKQETQYF
TRBV5-1	TRBJ1-3	CASSLASTASSGNTIYF
TRBV15	TRBJ1-5	CATRDPYVRGLGESNQPQHF